The 10 T cell receptor beta chains given below trace back to one sample, sequenced in a study of shared clonotypes between healthy human individuals. The table came from immunoSEQ multiplex PCR; TCRdb's copy has only in-frame clones and leaves some out. The repertoire consists of around 1,900,000 clones, with 90% to 95% occurring once and the leading ten covering around 1.7%. The naive CD8 subset, CD45RO-negative cells positively selected for CCR7, excluded terminally differentiated effector memory CD45RA+ cells. Sequencing was done on a sample of naive CD8+ T cells from PBMCs. Receptor source: a man younger than 35 in good health. Some clones in this sample may be carry-over from other donors' samples.

Of note for this clone: The same CDR3 also results from other DNA sequences found in this sample. The CDR3 here is CASTLTETYGYTF. The CDR3, as DNA: TGTGCCAGTACCCTGACAGAAACGTATGGCTACACCTTC. The chain recombines TRBV19 with TRBJ1-2; possible D gene TRBD1, 5 bases. The CDR3 is 13 amino acids. The germline V gene has CDR1 LNHDA and CDR2 SQIVND (reference sequence). Trimming cost V 7 bases and J 5 bases, with 14 bases left between them.

V usage is TRBV6-1 and J usage is TRBJ1-5, with 7 positions matching TRBD1. V dropped 3 bases and J dropped 7; count of bases not matched to a gene: 9. This CDR3 has 15 residues. Germline V lookup: CDR1 MNHNS, CDR2 SASEGT. In nucleotides, the CDR3 is TGTGCCAGCAGTGATGGGCCAGGGGGGTTGCAGCCCCAGCATTTT. Amino acids: CASSDGPGGLQPQHF.

The V call is TRBV7-9, the J call TRBJ2-7; possible D gene TRBD2, 6 bases. The CDR3 totals 13 residues. Trimming took 5 bases from V and 7 from J, leaving 15 bases between them. The germline gives CDR1 SEHNR, CDR2 FQNEAQ (reference sequence). Here the CDR3 reads CASSIGSAGEQYF. DNA for the CDR3: TGTGCCAGCAGCATCGGGAGTGCGGGAGAGCAGTACTTC.

As to this clone: The sample contains more than one DNA sequence encoding this CDR3. The V and J genes are TRBV28 and TRBJ2-2; D is uncertain. This CDR3 comprises 11 residues. Germline loops: CDR1 MDHEN, CDR2 SYDVKM. V was pared by 5 bases and J by 8 bases, with 6 bases between. The CDR3 bases are TGTGCCAGCAGTCTTTGGGGGGAGCTGTTTTTT. Translated: CASSLWGELFF.

This chain uses TRBV5-1 with TRBJ1-3; a weak D match, TRBD1 (6 bases). V lost 4 bases and J 0 bases, leaving 20 bases between the germline ends. Per the germline V gene, CDR1 is SGHRS and CDR2 is YFSETQ. CDR3 length: 18 residues. In DNA form, the CDR3 reads TGCGCCAGCAGCCCTTTGGTATCCTCAGGGGACTCTGGAAACACCATATATTTT. This encodes CASSPLVSSGDSGNTIYF. The full variable domain, completed using reference TRBV5-1 and TRBJ1-3, is KAGVTQTPRYLIKTRGQQVTLSCSPISGHRSVSWYQQTPGQGLQFLFEYFSETQRNKGNFPGRFSGRQFSNSRSEMNVSTLELGDSALYLCASSPLVSSGDSGNTIYFGEGSWLTVV.

This clone was seen once. The rearrangement uses TRBV27 and TRBJ2-1, with D hard to call. The CDR3 has 15 amino acids. V gave up 5 bases and J gave up 6 bases, with 17 bases separating them. Germline CDR1 MNHEY, CDR2 SMNVEV (reference sequence). The CDR3 is CASSPAPGFSNEQFF. CDR3 nucleotides: TGTGCCAGCAGTCCGGCCCCCGGATTCTCCAATGAGCAGTTCTTC.

The chain recombines TRBV6-5 with TRBJ1-5; the D gene is possibly TRBD1 (6 bases). Germline V CDR1 and CDR2: MNHEY, SVGAGI. The V end lost 5 bases, the J end lost 10 bases, and 15 bases lay between the germline ends. The CDR3 sequence is 13 residues long. For the CDR3, the DNA is TGTGCCAGCAGTCCTACAGGGATCGGTCCCCAGCATTTT. Translating it yields CASSPTGIGPQHF.

This clone was observed a few times. The chain has TRBV30 and TRBJ1-1; D not certain. Trimming left V 2 bases short and J 0 bases short, with 10 bases between. This CDR3 comprises 14 residues. Looked up from germline, CDR1 is GTSNPN and CDR2 is SVGIG (reference sequence). This CDR3 is CAWSPENMNTEAFF. CDR3 DNA: TGTGCCTGGAGTCCGGAGAACATGAACACTGAAGCTTTCTTT.

The V and J genes are TRBV13 and TRBJ1-1, with a weak D call TRBD1 (6 bases). V was clipped by 5 bases and J by 0 bases, with 13 bases between them. The CDR3 is made up of 15 amino acids. Per germline, CDR1 PRHDT and CDR2 FYEKMQ (reference sequence). CDR3 residues: CASSPWGAMNTEAFF. For the CDR3, the DNA is TGTGCCAGCAGCCCTTGGGGGGCCATGAACACTGAAGCTTTCTTT.

The chain couples TRBV4-3 to TRBJ2-7; D is ambiguous. CDR1 and CDR2 (germline): LGHNA, YSLEER. The ends were cut back, 0 bases at V and 3 bases at J, with 9 bases in the middle. CDR3 length equals 14 residues. This CDR3 reads CASSQDYPGYEQYF. DNA for the CDR3: TGCGCCAGCAGCCAAGATTACCCTGGCTACGAGCAGTACTTC.